The text below deals with one T cell receptor beta chain. Patients in Seattle were enrolled during active infection, then followed longitudinally. Source study methods: Cell counts per sample came from amplifying reference gene primers. TCRdb's copy holds only in-frame clones and misses some; the assay was immunoSEQ multiplex PCR. V and J calls plus clone size are reproduced from that table; the DNA served to infer D and trimming. The sample lists about 49,000 clones; under 90% were seen once. These data are taken from a study of blood T cell repertoires in COVID-19. Study background: Both acute and convalescent COVID-19 samples were obtained from the United States, Italy and Spain. Sources were T cells, B-cell-depleted T cells, or PBMCs; the material itself was cDNA or gDNA.

Germline trimming cut 4 bases from V and 4 bases from J; bases unmatched to any gene: 13. The CDR3 runs to 17 residues. From germline, CDR1 is MGHDK and CDR2 SYGVNS. The sequenced sample consisted of peripheral blood. The sequence derives from an elderly woman with COVID-19, enrolled during active disease. The rearrangement links TRBV25-1 to TRBJ1-5, with TRBD1 matching 7 bases. CDR3 in amino acids: CASSGAIGTAGNQPQHF. In DNA form, the CDR3 reads TGTGCCAGCAGTGGGGCGATTGGGACAGCTGGAAATCAGCCCCAGCATTTT. The variable domain in full, with the rest retrieved from reference TRBV25-1 and TRBJ1-5, is EADIYQTPRYLVIGTGKKITLECSQTMGHDKMYWYQQDPGMELHLIHYSYGVNSTEKGDLSSESTVSRIRTEHFPLTLESARPSHTSQYLCASSGAIGTAGNQPQHFGDGTRLSIL.